This entry lists 24 T cell receptor beta chains sequenced from one sample in a study of shared clonotypes between healthy human individuals. Terminally differentiated effector memory CD45RA+ cells were left out of the naive CD8 fraction, which was CD45RO-negative and positively selected for CCR7. The data were produced by immunoSEQ multiplex PCR, yet TCRdb's version contains in-frame clones alone and is incomplete. Among approximately 2,000,000 clones listed, around 95% were seen once. Sequenced input: naive CD8+ T cells from PBMCs. The receptors were gathered from a man between 18 and 29 years old in good health. Some clones in this sample may be carry-over from other donors' samples.

Notes on this clone: It is unclear where the CDR3 begins or ends on the DNA, so no DNA is shown, and the CDR3 is as TCRdb lists it. This chain joins TRBV21-1 and TRBJ2-6; whether TRBD1, the table's D call, matches the DNA was not checked. TRBV21-1 counts as a pseudogene. The CDR3 region is 17 residues in length, termini included. This CDR3 reads CASSTEGVGSGANVLTF.

The genes are TRBV5-6 and TRBJ2-5; D ambiguous. V shed 2 bases and J shed 1 base, with 9 bases lying between them. This CDR3 region has 14 residues. Germline V gene lookup returns CDR1 SGHDT and CDR2 YYEEEE. The CDR3 DNA reads as TGTGCCAGCAGCTTTAGTTTCCCCCAAGAGACCCAGTACTTC. Translation: CASSFSFPQETQYF.

This chain uses TRBV7-9 with TRBJ2-7, with no clear D. Trimming cost V 2 bases and J 4 bases, with 6 bases left between them. The CDR3 totals 12 residues. CDR1 is SEHNR and CDR2 is FQNEAQ in the germline V gene (reference sequence). The CDR3 DNA reads as TGTGCCAGCAGCTTAAAAGGGTACGAGCAGTACTTC. It encodes CASSLKGYEQYF.

This clone occurred a few times. The rearrangement links TRBV30 to TRBJ1-1; no firm D call. Trimming stripped 0 bases from V and 1 base from J, with 21 bases between. This CDR3 spans 18 amino acids. Germline V lookup: CDR1 GTSNPN, CDR2 SVGIG (reference sequence). This CDR3 reads CAWSVPAYIVLGNTEAFF. The CDR3 DNA reads TGTGCCTGGAGTGTACCCGCCTACATTGTTCTGGGGAACACTGAAGCTTTCTTT.

On this clone itself: At the DNA level, this CDR3 is encoded by other sequences in the same sample as well. V is TRBV11-2 and J is TRBJ1-1; D call uncertain. The CDR3 totals 13 residues. The ends were cut back, 1 base at V and 5 bases at J, with 8 bases in the middle. Looked up from germline, CDR1 is SGHAT and CDR2 is FQNNGV. CDR3 sequence (DNA): TGTGCCAGCAGCTTAGCCCGGAGGACTGAAGCTTTCTTT. This sequence encodes CASSLARRTEAFF.

The V gene is TRBV21-1, the J gene TRBJ2-3. TRBV21-1 is listed as a pseudogene. The CDR3 is 8 residues long. This CDR3 reads CASREQYF. The CDR3 nucleotides are TGTGCCAGCAGGGAGCAGTATTTT.

This sequence joins TRBV11-2 and TRBJ2-7; 7 bases align to TRBD2. V gave up 1 base and J gave up 5 bases; unmatched junction bases: 8. The CDR3 loop spans 15 amino acids. Germline CDR1 and CDR2: SGHAT and FQNNGV. The CDR3 region has the DNA TGTGCCAGCAGCTTAGCAGCGGGGCACGGGAACGAGCAGTACTTC. Translated: CASSLAAGHGNEQYF.

The CDR3 nucleotides read TGCAGCGTTGAAGATCGTCAGGACAGGGGCTACGAGCAGTACTTC. It translates to CSVEDRQDRGYEQYF. The rearrangement links TRBV29-1 to TRBJ2-7; 9 bases align to TRBD1. Germline CDR1 SQVTM, CDR2 ANQGSEA. The CDR3 has 15 residues. V lost 0 bases, J lost 3 bases, and 6 bases stayed unmatched.

The chain carries TRBV5-1 and TRBJ2-1; D possibly corresponds to TRBD1 (6 bases). The V gene lost 0 bases and the J gene lost 6 bases, with 10 bases spanning the gap. This CDR3 spans 14 amino acids. Germline V lookup: CDR1 SGHRS, CDR2 YFSETQ. CDR3 protein: CASSLGGTINEQFF. The DNA of the CDR3 is TGCGCCAGCAGCTTGGGTGGGACAATCAATGAGCAGTTCTTC.

The CDR3 bases are TGTGCCAGCAGTGACCCCTCACAGGGTCCCTTTCGGTACGAGCAGTACTTC. This codes for CASSDPSQGPFRYEQYF. This sequence joins TRBV25-1 and TRBJ2-7, with D tentatively TRBD1 (6 bases). The CDR3 is 17 amino acids. Trimming took 3 bases from V and 4 from J, leaving 22 bases between them. Germline CDR1 MGHDK, CDR2 SYGVNS.

The genes are TRBV2 and TRBJ2-7; D tentatively reads TRBD1 or TRBD2 (5 bases each). CDR3 size: 12 residues. Trimming took off 10 bases at V and 6 bases at J, with 16 bases between the two ends. The germline V gene has CDR1 SNHLY and CDR2 FYNNEI. This chain's CDR3 is CAISQGRLEQYF. The DNA for the CDR3 is TGTGCCATCTCCCAGGGACGCCTCGAGCAGTACTTC.

V gene TRBV29-1 combines with J gene TRBJ2-7, with D unclear. Trimming left V 1 base short and J 2 bases short, with 9 bases between. Germline V gene sequence: CDR1 SQVTM, CDR2 ANQGSEA. CDR3 length: 13 amino acids. CDR3 sequence reads: CSVEASLPYEQYF. The CDR3, as DNA: TGCAGCGTTGAAGCAAGCCTCCCCTACGAGCAGTACTTC.

This rearrangement joins TRBV29-1 to TRBJ1-2; TRBD1 aligns across 8 bases. V trimming: 2 bases; J trimming: 4 bases; junction bases outside the gene matches: 3. The CDR3 is 13 residues long. Germline V gene data show CDR1 as SQVTM and CDR2 as ANQGSEA. DNA of the CDR3: TGCAGCGTTGAACGACAGGGGTCCTATGGCTACACCTTC. This codes for CSVERQGSYGYTF. Together with reference TRBV29-1 and TRBJ1-2, the CDR3 gives the full variable domain: SAVISQKPSRDICQRGTSLTIQCQVDSQVTMMFWYRQQPGQSLTLIATANQGSEATYESGFVIDKFPISRPNLTFSTLTVSNMSPEDSSIYLCSVERQGSYGYTFGSGTRLTVV.

The CDR3 spells CASSTWTDHNEQFF. CDR3 DNA sequence: TGTGCCAGCAGTACCTGGACAGATCACAATGAGCAGTTCTTC. J is TRBJ2-1 and V is TRBV27; maybe TRBD1 (6 bases). V gave up 5 bases and J gave up 5 bases, with 13 bases separating them. The germline V gene has CDR1 MNHEY and CDR2 SMNVEV (reference sequence). The CDR3 is 14 residues long.

To note about this clone: The same CDR3 is also encoded by other DNA sequences in this sample. The rearrangement joins TRBV6-5 to TRBJ2-7, with D possibly being TRBD1 (5 bases). The CDR3 covers 14 residues. Between the trimmed V and J ends, which lost 2 bases and 2 bases, there was a span of 10 bases. Germline assignment: CDR1 MNHEY and CDR2 SVGAGI. The CDR3 protein is CASSYQGSPYEQYF. DNA of the CDR3: TGTGCCAGCAGTTACCAGGGCAGCCCCTACGAGCAGTACTTC.

The chain is built from TRBV5-4 and TRBJ1-1; D is undetermined. Per germline, CDR1 SGHNT and CDR2 YYREEE (reference sequence). V was trimmed by 0 bases and J by 1 base, leaving 13 bases between them. The CDR3 totals 16 residues. CDR3 in DNA: TGTGCCAGCAGCTTGGATTTGGAGCTCGGGAACACTGAAGCTTTCTTT. This translates into CASSLDLELGNTEAFF.

The chain has TRBV11-3 and TRBJ2-1, with 10 bases aligning to TRBD2. The CDR3 runs 15 residues. CDR1 and CDR2 from the germline V gene are SGHNT and YENEEA. Trimming removed 0 bases from V and 7 bases from J; junction bases left unmatched: 3. The CDR3 region has the DNA TGTGCCAGCAGCTTAGAACCGGGACTAGCGAATGAGCAGTTCTTC. It translates to CASSLEPGLANEQFF.

The chain is built from TRBV7-8 and TRBJ1-1; weak D call: TRBD1 (5 bases). The V gene's germline CDR1 is SGHVS and CDR2 FQNEAQ. V was trimmed by 0 bases and J by 4 bases, leaving 15 bases between them. The length of the CDR3 is 16 residues. DNA for the CDR3: TGTGCCAGCAGCTTAGCTTTTGTGGGGGTCGGCACTGAAGCTTTCTTT. Translating gives CASSLAFVGVGTEAFF.

This clone was found a few times. Distinct nucleotide sequences in the sample also encode this CDR3. The gene calls are TRBV6-5 and TRBJ1-1; D unresolved. Trimming pared 0 bases from V and 5 bases from J, leaving 10 bases between. The CDR3 covers 14 residues. CDR1 MNHEY and CDR2 SVGAGI come from the germline V gene. In nucleotides, the CDR3 is TGTGCCAGCAGTTACTCAGAGGGTGGAACTGAAGCTTTCTTT. Amino acids: CASSYSEGGTEAFF.

Turning to this clone: Different DNA sequences within this sample yield the same CDR3. The genes are TRBV27 and TRBJ2-5, with D unclear. CDR1 MNHEY and CDR2 SMNVEV come from the germline V gene (reference sequence). The CDR3 extends over 11 amino acids. V lost 4 bases to trimming and J lost 4 bases, with 4 bases between them. CDR3 bases: TGTGCCAGCAGTTGGGGAGAGACCCAGTACTTC. Its protein product is CASSWGETQYF.

This chain connects TRBV30 to TRBJ2-1; D gene uncertain. The CDR3 is 11 amino acids. In germline, CDR1 is GTSNPN, CDR2 SVGIG (reference sequence). V dropped 2 bases and J dropped 8 bases, with 7 bases sitting between them. The DNA for the CDR3 is TGTGCCTGGAGTCTTGCCTATGAGCAGTTCTTC. Protein sequence: CAWSLAYEQFF.

This chain joins TRBV14 and TRBJ1-1; D is unresolved. Germline V CDR1 and CDR2: SGHDN, FVKESK. Trimming removed 0 bases from V and 7 bases from J, with 9 bases in between. The CDR3 has 13 residues. The CDR3 here is CASSQETAVEAFF. The CDR3 nucleotides are TGTGCCAGCAGCCAAGAAACGGCAGTTGAAGCTTTCTTT. Filled out from reference TRBV14 and TRBJ1-1, the complete variable domain reads EAGVTQFPSHSVIEKGQTVTLRCDPISGHDNLYWYRRVMGKEIKFLLHFVKESKQDESGMPNNRFLAERTGGTYSTLKVQPAELEDSGVYFCASSQETAVEAFFGQGTRLTVV.

The chain couples TRBV29-1 to TRBJ1-1, with 7 positions matching TRBD1. This CDR3 is 15 amino acids long. V shed 6 bases, J shed 4 bases, and the junction held 14 bases outside the gene matches. Germline-derived CDR1 and CDR2 are SQVTM and ANQGSEA. CDR3 residues: CSVSTLTGSGTEAFF. CDR3 DNA: TGCAGCGTGAGCACACTGACAGGGTCGGGCACTGAAGCTTTCTTT.

This chain joins TRBV5-1 and TRBJ1-3, with 8 positions matching TRBD1. Germline CDR1 SGHRS, CDR2 YFSETQ. This CDR3 has 15 residues. V was pared by 4 bases and J by 2 bases, with 5 bases of the junction left unmatched. The CDR3 DNA reads as TGCGCCAGCAGCCCGGACAGGGTGGCTGGAAACACCATATATTTT. Its translation is CASSPDRVAGNTIYF.